This T cell receptor beta chain came from a study of blood T cell repertoires in COVID-19. Overall study: Acute and convalescent COVID-19 samples came from the United States, Italy and Spain. The analysed material was cDNA or gDNA that came from T cells, B-cell-depleted T cells, or PBMCs.

Per the authors' pipeline: Estimates of nucleated cell counts were drawn from the amplification of reference gene primers. Clones were read by immunoSEQ multiplex PCR, and TCRdb kept only the in-frame ones, dropping some. The V and J calls and clone size were taken over from that table, and D and trimming were inferred from the DNA. The data contain about 73,000 clones, approximately 84% of them singletons. This clone was seen more than once but under ten times. Sequenced sample: peripheral blood. The origin of this receptor is a human donor in a cohort sampled during active COVID-19.

CDR3 in amino acids: CASARVGSSPLHF. For the CDR3, the DNA is TGTGCCAGCGCGAGGGTGGGAAGCTCACCCCTCCACTTT. The V call is TRBV27, the J call TRBJ1-6; D call uncertain. The germline V gene encodes CDR1 MNHEY and CDR2 SMNVEV (reference sequence). The CDR3 extends over 13 amino acids. Trimming stripped 8 bases from V and 10 bases from J, with 15 bases between.